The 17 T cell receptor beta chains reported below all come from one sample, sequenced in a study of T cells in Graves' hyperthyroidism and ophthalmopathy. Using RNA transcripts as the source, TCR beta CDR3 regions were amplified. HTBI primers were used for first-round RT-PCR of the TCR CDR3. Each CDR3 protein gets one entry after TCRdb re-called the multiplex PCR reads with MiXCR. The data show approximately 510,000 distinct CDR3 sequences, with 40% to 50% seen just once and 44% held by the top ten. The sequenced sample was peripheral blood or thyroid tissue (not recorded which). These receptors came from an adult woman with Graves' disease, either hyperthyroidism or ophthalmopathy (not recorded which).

DNA of the CDR3: TGCGCCAGCAGCCACACAGGGGGGAATTCACCCCTCCACTTT. This encodes CASSHTGGNSPLHF. V is TRBV5-1 and J is TRBJ1-6; 8 nucleotides agree with TRBD1. Unmatched junction bases numbered 4, after V lost 4 bases and J lost 7 bases. Germline-derived CDR1 and CDR2 are SGHRS and YFSETQ. CDR3 length: 14 residues.

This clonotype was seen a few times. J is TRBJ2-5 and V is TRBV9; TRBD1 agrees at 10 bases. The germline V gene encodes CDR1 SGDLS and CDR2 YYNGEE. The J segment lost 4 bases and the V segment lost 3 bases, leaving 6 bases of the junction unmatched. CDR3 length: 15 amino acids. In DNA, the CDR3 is TGTGCCAGCAGCGAACGACAGGGGGCCGGAGAGACCCAGTACTTC. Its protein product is CASSERQGAGETQYF.

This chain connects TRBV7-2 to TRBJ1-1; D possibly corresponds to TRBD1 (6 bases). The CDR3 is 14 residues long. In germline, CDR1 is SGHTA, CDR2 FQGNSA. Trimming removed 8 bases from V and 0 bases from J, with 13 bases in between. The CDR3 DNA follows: TGTGCCAGCCGACGACAGGCAATGAACACTGAAGCTTTCTTT. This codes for CASRRQAMNTEAFF. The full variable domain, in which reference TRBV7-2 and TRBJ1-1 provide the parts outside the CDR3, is GAGVSQSPSNKVTEKGKDVELRCDPISGHTALYWYRQSLGQGLEFLIYFQGNSAPDKSGLPSDRFSAERTGGSVSTLTIQRTQQEDSAVYLCASRRQAMNTEAFFGQGTRLTVV.

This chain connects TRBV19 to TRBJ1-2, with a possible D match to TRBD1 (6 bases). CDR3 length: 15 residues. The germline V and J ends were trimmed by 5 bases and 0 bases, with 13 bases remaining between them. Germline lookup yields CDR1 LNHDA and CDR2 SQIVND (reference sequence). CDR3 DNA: TGTGCCAGTAGTCTAAAGACAGGATCTAACTATGGCTACACCTTC. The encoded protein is CASSLKTGSNYGYTF.

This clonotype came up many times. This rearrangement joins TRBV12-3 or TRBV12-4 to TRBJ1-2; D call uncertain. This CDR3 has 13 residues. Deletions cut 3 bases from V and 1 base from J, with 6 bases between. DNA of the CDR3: TGTGCCAGCAGTTTGCGAGATAACTATGGCTACACCTTC. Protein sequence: CASSLRDNYGYTF.

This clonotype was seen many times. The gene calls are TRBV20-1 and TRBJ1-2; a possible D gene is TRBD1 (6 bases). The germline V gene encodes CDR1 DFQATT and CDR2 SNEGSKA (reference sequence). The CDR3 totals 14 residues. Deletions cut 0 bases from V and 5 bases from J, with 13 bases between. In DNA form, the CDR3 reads TGCAGTGCTAGAGACGGACAGCTTACGTATGGCTACACCTTC. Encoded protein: CSARDGQLTYGYTF.

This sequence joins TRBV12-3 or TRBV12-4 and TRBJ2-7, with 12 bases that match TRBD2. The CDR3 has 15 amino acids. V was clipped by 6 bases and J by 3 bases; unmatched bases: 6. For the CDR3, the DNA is TGTGCCAGCAGCCGCGGACTAGCGGGAATCTACGAGCAGTACTTC. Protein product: CASSRGLAGIYEQYF.

As DNA, the CDR3 is TGTGCCAGTAGTGGACAGGGCACTCAGCCCCAGCATTTT. Translated, it gives CASSGQGTQPQHF. The V and J genes are TRBV19 and TRBJ1-5; TRBD1 agrees at 8 bases. The J segment lost 6 bases and the V segment lost 5 bases, leaving 3 bases of the junction unmatched. Germline V CDR1 and CDR2: LNHDA, SQIVND (reference sequence). This CDR3 is built from 13 residues.

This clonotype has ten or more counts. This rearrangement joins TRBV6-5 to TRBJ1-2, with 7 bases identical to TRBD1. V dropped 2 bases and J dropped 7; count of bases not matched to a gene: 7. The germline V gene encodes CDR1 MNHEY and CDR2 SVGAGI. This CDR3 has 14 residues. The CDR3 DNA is TGTGCCAGCAGTTACCTCGACAGGGAGTCTGGCTACACCTTC. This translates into CASSYLDRESGYTF.

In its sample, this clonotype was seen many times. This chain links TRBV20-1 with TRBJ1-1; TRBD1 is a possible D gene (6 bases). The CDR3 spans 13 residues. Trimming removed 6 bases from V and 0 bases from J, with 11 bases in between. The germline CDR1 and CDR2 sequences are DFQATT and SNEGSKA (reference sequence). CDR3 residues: CSARRQVNTEAFF. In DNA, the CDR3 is TGCAGTGCGCGCCGACAGGTGAACACTGAAGCTTTCTTT.

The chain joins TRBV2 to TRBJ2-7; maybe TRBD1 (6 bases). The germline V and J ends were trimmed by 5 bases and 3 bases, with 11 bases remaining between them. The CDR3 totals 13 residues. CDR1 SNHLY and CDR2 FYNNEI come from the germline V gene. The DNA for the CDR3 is TGTGCCAGCAGTCGGGACAACCTCTACGAGCAGTACTTC. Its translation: CASSRDNLYEQYF.

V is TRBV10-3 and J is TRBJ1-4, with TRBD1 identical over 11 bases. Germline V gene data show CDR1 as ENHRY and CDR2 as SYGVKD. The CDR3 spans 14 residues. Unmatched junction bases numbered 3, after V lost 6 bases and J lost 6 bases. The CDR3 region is CAIRPGQGDEKLFF. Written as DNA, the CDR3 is TGTGCCATCAGACCGGGACAGGGGGATGAAAAACTGTTTTTT.

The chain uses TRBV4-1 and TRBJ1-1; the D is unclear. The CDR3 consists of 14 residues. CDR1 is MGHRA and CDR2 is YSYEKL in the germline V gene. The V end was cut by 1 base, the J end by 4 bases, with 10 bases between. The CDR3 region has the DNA TGCGCCAGCAGCCAAGTACTGGGCGTCACTGAAGCTTTCTTT. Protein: CASSQVLGVTEAFF.

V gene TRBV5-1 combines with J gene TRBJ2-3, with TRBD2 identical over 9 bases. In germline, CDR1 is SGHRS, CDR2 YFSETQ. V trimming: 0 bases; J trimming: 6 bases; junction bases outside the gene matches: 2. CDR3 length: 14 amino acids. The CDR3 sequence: CASSLVAGVDTQYF. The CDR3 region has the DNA TGCGCCAGCAGCTTGGTAGCGGGAGTGGATACGCAGTATTTT.

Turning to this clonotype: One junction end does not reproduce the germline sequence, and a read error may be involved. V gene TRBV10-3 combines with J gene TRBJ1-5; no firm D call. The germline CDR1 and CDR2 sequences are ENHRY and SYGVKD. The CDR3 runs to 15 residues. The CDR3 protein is CASSFRGNGNQPQHF. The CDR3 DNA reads TGTGCCAGCAGTTTTCGGGGTAACGGCAATCAGCCCCAGCATTTT.

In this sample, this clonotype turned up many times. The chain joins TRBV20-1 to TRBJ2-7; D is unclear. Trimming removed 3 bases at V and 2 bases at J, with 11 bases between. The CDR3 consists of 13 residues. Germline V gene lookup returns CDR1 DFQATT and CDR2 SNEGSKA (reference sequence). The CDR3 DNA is TGCAGTGCTAGTTTCGGGCCCACCTACGAGCAGTACTTC. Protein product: CSASFGPTYEQYF.

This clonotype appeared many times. The CDR3 nucleotides read TGCGCCACCCAACAGGGCCCCACAAACACTGAAGCTTTCTTT. As protein: CATQQGPTNTEAFF. This chain links TRBV5-1 with TRBJ1-1; tentatively, D is TRBD1 (6 bases). Germline CDR1 reads SGHRS; CDR2 reads YFSETQ. The CDR3 has 14 residues. The V end was cut by 9 bases, the J end by 2 bases, with 17 bases between.